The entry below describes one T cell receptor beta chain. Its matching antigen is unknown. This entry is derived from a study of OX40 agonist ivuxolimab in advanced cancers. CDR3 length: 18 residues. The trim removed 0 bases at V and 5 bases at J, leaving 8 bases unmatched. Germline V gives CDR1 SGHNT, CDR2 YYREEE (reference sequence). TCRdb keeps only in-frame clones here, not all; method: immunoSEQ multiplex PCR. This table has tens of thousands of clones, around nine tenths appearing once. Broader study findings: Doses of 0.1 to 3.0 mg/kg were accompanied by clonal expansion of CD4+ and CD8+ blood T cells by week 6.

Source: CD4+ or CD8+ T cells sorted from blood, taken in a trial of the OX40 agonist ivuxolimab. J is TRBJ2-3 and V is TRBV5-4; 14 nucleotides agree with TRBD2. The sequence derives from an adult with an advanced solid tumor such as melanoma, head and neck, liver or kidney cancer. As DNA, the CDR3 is TGTGCCAGCAGCTTGGCCGGGACTAGCGGGAGTAAAGGAGATACGCAGTATTTT. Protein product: CASSLAGTSGSKGDTQYF.